Below are 26 T cell receptor beta chains sequenced from a single sample in a study of CXCR3-negative and CXCR3-positive naive CD8 T cells. The TRB cDNA libraries were prepared by 5' RACE with UMI labels. No DNA is given; TCRdb re-called the 5' RACE reads and lists each CDR3 protein once. Seen in this sample are approximately 40,000 distinct CDR3 sequences; the ten most common clones hold 14% to 15%. Material for sequencing was memory CD8+ T cells from blood. The source is a human donor in good health. Some clones in this sample may be carry-over from other donors' samples.

The chain recombines TRBV28 with TRBJ2-3. This CDR3 has 15 amino acids. CDR1 MDHEN and CDR2 SYDVKM come from the germline V gene. CDR3 sequence: CASRELRRSTDTQYF.

The chain carries TRBV7-9 and TRBJ2-2; there is no DNA to check the TCRdb D call of TRBD1. Germline V CDR1 and CDR2: SEHNR, FQNEAQ (reference sequence). The CDR3 consists of 15 residues. CDR3 in amino acids: CASSYSGSSTGELFF.

The chain employs TRBV5-1 and TRBJ2-1; lacking DNA, the TRBD2 call made by TCRdb goes unchecked. The germline V gene encodes CDR1 SGHRS and CDR2 YFSETQ. The CDR3 length is 15 residues. CDR3 loop: CASSPGLAGGGEQFF.

The chain has TRBV29-1 and TRBJ1-2; the TRBD1 assignment by TCRdb is unverifiable without DNA. This CDR3 contains 12 residues. The germline CDR1 and CDR2 sequences are SQVTM and ANQGSEA. CDR3 loop: CSARVDSYGYTF. The variable domain in full, completed from reference TRBV29-1 and TRBJ1-2, reads SAVISQKPSRDICQRGTSLTIQCQVDSQVTMMFWYRQQPGQSLTLIATANQGSEATYESGFVIDKFPISRPNLTFSTLTVSNMSPEDSSIYLCSARVDSYGYTFGSGTRLTVV.

The rearrangement uses TRBV5-5 and TRBJ2-3; TCRdb proposes TRBD2, but this gene call is untestable without DNA. Germline loops: CDR1 SGHKS, CDR2 YYEKEE (reference sequence). This CDR3 has 13 residues. The chain's CDR3 is CATGSGTRDTQYF.

The chain carries TRBV10-2 and TRBJ2-7; with no DNA, the TCRdb D assignment of TRBD1 cannot be verified. Germline V gene data show CDR1 as WSHSY and CDR2 as SAAADI. The CDR3 runs 13 residues. CDR3 in amino acids: CASQGTGAYEQYF.

The chain has TRBV7-9 and TRBJ2-1. CDR3 length: 13 residues. Germline loops: CDR1 SEHNR, CDR2 FQNEAQ (reference sequence). CDR3 residues: CASGLSGGSEQFF.

The chain links TRBV28 to TRBJ1-1. Looked up from germline, CDR1 is MDHEN and CDR2 is SYDVKM. The CDR3 consists of 14 residues. CDR3 amino acids: CASSLSARGTEAFF.

The chain combines TRBV3-1 with TRBJ2-5. Per germline, CDR1 LGHDT and CDR2 YNNKEL (reference sequence). This CDR3 contains 19 residues. CDR3 amino acids: CASSSTGGYGLWVQETQYF.

The chain has TRBV27 and TRBJ2-5; TCRdb gives TRBD1 as the D gene, but with no DNA this cannot be confirmed. The CDR3 loop spans 15 amino acids. CDR1 is MNHEY, CDR2 SMNVEV, per germline (reference sequence). This CDR3 is CASSLKGAAQETQYF.

This sequence joins TRBV5-5 and TRBJ2-1; the TRBD1 assignment by TCRdb is unverifiable without DNA. Germline CDR1 reads SGHKS; CDR2 reads YYEKEE (reference sequence). The CDR3 has 17 residues. This CDR3 reads CASSFRQGAFSYNEQFF.

V usage is TRBV2 and J usage is TRBJ2-1; the D call of TRBD2 rests on TCRdb alone, since no DNA is present to check it. The CDR3 consists of 15 residues. The V gene's germline CDR1 is SNHLY and CDR2 FYNNEI. CDR3 sequence: CASSHRLAVDNEQFF.

The chain joins TRBV6-2 or TRBV6-3 to TRBJ1-2; TCRdb lists TRBD1, though no DNA is available to test this call. This CDR3 comprises 14 residues. Germline assignment: CDR1 MNHEY and CDR2 SVGEGT. The CDR3: CASSLGQGIYGYTF.

This chain links TRBV6-6 with TRBJ2-5. This CDR3 comprises 13 residues. Per germline, CDR1 MNHNY and CDR2 SVGAGI (reference sequence). The CDR3 sequence is CASSYVAQETQYF.

The rearrangement links TRBV10-3 to TRBJ2-1; without DNA, the TCRdb call of TRBD2 cannot be checked. The CDR3 is 17 residues long. Germline assignment: CDR1 ENHRY and CDR2 SYGVKD. CDR3 region: CAIGEGPSGEWFDEQFF.

This CDR3 reads CASSFIISPYEQYF. V and J are TRBV11-2 and TRBJ2-7. The CDR3 runs 14 residues. CDR1 is SGHAT, CDR2 FQNNGV, per germline.

The chain recombines TRBV11-2 with TRBJ2-7. Looked up from germline, CDR1 is SGHAT and CDR2 is FQNNGV. This CDR3 region has 13 residues. CDR3 residues: CASSLKGPHEQYF.

The chain has TRBV29-1 and TRBJ2-5; the D gene TCRdb calls, TRBD1, cannot be checked with no DNA. The V gene's germline CDR1 is SQVTM and CDR2 ANQGSEA. The length of the CDR3 is 13 residues. The CDR3 spells CSVLTGFQETQYF.

The chain joins TRBV29-1 to TRBJ2-3. CDR1 and CDR2 (germline): SQVTM, ANQGSEA. The CDR3 is 11 amino acids. CDR3 sequence: CSVDDLDTQYF.

This chain links TRBV3-1 with TRBJ1-4. The CDR3 consists of 17 residues. Germline values: CDR1 LGHDT, CDR2 YNNKEL (reference sequence). The CDR3 protein is CASSQGGRRTSDEKLFF.

The chain employs TRBV6-2 or TRBV6-3 and TRBJ1-1. CDR3 length: 15 residues. CDR1 is MNHEY, CDR2 SVGEGT, per germline. The CDR3 region is CASSYWTGRDTEAFF.

The chain is built from TRBV5-6 and TRBJ2-3. This CDR3 comprises 12 residues. The germline V gene encodes CDR1 SGHDT and CDR2 YYEEEE. This CDR3 reads CASSLGPNTQYF.

This rearrangement joins TRBV12-3 or TRBV12-4 to TRBJ1-2. The CDR3 is 12 residues long. CDR3 loop: CASSLWVFGYTF.

The chain joins TRBV10-1 to TRBJ2-1; TCRdb picks TRBD1, but there is no DNA to check that call. There are 14 residues in the CDR3. Germline values: CDR1 WNHNN, CDR2 SYGVQD (reference sequence). The CDR3 loop reads CASSRGQDYNEQFF.

This chain connects TRBV9 to TRBJ1-2; the TCRdb call, TRBD1, lacks DNA for checking. CDR3 length equals 13 residues. CDR1 SGDLS and CDR2 YYNGEE come from the germline V gene. CDR3 residues: CASSSGGLDGYTF.

V gene TRBV5-6 combines with J gene TRBJ1-2; TCRdb's assignment of TRBD1 cannot be checked, as there is no DNA. The V gene's germline CDR1 is SGHDT and CDR2 YYEEEE. This CDR3 region has 18 residues. This chain's CDR3 is CASSLGQVIITTNYGYTF.